This T cell receptor beta chain was sequenced during a study of blood T cells in healthy people across ages. The wider study: Template switching caught about one barcoded beta molecule for each two T cells. Study conclusions and caveats: Diversity of TCR beta correlated strongly with naive T cell percentage. Getting older went along with TCR beta diversity per million T cells dropping roughly linearly.

The CDR3 totals 14 residues. V was trimmed by 0 bases and J by 4 bases, leaving 10 bases between them. Germline CDR1 reads SGHRS; CDR2 reads YFSETQ. Using a J-beta primer mix together with a sample-barcoded 5' primer, a second PCR was run for about 7 to 12 cycles. One entry per CDR3 protein, called by TCRdb with MiXCR from the 5' RACE reads. There are fewer than 2,000,000 distinct CDR3 sequences in the sample; roughly a third occur only once, and over 9% lies in the top ten. Comment on this clonotype: Antigen: not known.

Sequencing input: blood. The chain has TRBV5-1 and TRBJ1-2; D is undetermined. The clonotype comes from a woman aged 30 to 39 in good health. CDR3 sequence: CASSLVYRTYGYTF. For the CDR3, the DNA is TGCGCCAGCAGCTTGGTATACAGAACCTATGGCTACACCTTC.